Listed below are T cell receptor beta chains from one sample, sequenced in a study of spatial heterogeneity in lung cancer. One entry per CDR3 protein results from TCRdb running MiXCR on the 5' RACE reads. The data contain 40,000 to 55,000 distinct CDR3 sequences, under 7.5% of them singletons. Sequenced material: PBMCs, taken at surgery. Receptors were obtained from a female donor with early-stage non-small cell lung cancer. The CDR3 runs from the conserved cysteine through the conserved F or W. Fields, in order: clone size, V gene, J gene, D gene, CDR3 protein, CDR3 DNA. A D gene is named only where the DNA matches it firmly. Some rows have no size entry. The others give once, few or many, or a class for an expanded clone.

abundance: many; v_gene: TRBV5-5; j_gene: TRBJ2-4; d_gene: TRBD1; CDR3aa: CASSFTTGVNIQYF; CDR3nt: TGTGCCAGCAGCTTCACCACAGGGGTAAACATTCAGTACTTC
abundance: few; v_gene: TRBV7-8; j_gene: TRBJ1-1; d_gene: NA; CDR3aa: CASSHSRGWSTEAFF; CDR3nt: TGTGCCAGCAGTCACTCGAGGGGGTGGAGCACTGAAGCTTTCTTT
abundance: many; v_gene: TRBV4-1; j_gene: TRBJ1-1; d_gene: NA; CDR3aa: CASGNRLTNTEAFF; CDR3nt: TGCGCCAGCGGGAACAGGCTTACGAACACTGAAGCTTTCTTT
abundance: few; v_gene: TRBV7-2; j_gene: TRBJ2-1; d_gene: NA; CDR3aa: CASSSQGGNEQFF; CDR3nt: TGTGCCAGCAGCTCGCAGGGCGGGAATGAGCAGTTCTTC
abundance: many; v_gene: TRBV12-3/TRBV12-4; j_gene: TRBJ1-6; d_gene: NA; CDR3aa: CASLYRSSYNSPLHF; CDR3nt: TGTGCCAGCCTTTACAGGAGCTCCTATAATTCACCCCTCCACTTT
abundance: many; v_gene: TRBV6-5; j_gene: TRBJ1-3; d_gene: NA; CDR3aa: CASSRTVSGNTIYF; CDR3nt: TGTGCCAGCAGCCGGACAGTCTCTGGAAACACCATATATTTT
abundance: few; v_gene: TRBV5-1; j_gene: TRBJ2-6; d_gene: TRBD1; CDR3aa: CASSLEGTGHGRANVLTF; CDR3nt: TGCGCCAGCAGCTTGGAAGGGACAGGGCATGGTAGGGCCAACGTCCTGACTTTC
abundance: many; v_gene: TRBV7-2; j_gene: TRBJ2-1; d_gene: NA; CDR3aa: CASSPTGQYKFF; CDR3nt: TGTGCCAGCAGCCCCACGGGGCAGTATAAGTTCTTC
abundance: many; v_gene: TRBV6-2/TRBV6-3; j_gene: TRBJ1-5; d_gene: NA; CDR3aa: CASTPLGGLYNQPQHF; CDR3nt: TGTGCCAGCACTCCACTTGGAGGTCTCTATAATCAGCCCCAGCATTTT
abundance: many; v_gene: TRBV6-5; j_gene: TRBJ2-7; d_gene: TRBD1; CDR3aa: CASRRGQGAHEQYF; CDR3nt: TGTGCCAGCAGGAGGGGGCAGGGGGCCCACGAGCAGTACTTC
abundance: NA; v_gene: TRBV7-9; j_gene: TRBJ2-1; d_gene: NA; CDR3aa: CASSSDGFSYNEQFF; CDR3nt: TGTGCCAGCAGCTCCGACGGGTTCTCCTACAATGAGCAGTTCTTC
abundance: few; v_gene: TRBV20-1; j_gene: TRBJ1-6; d_gene: NA; CDR3aa: CSASPSNSPLHF; CDR3nt: TGCAGTGCTAGTCCCAGTAATTCACCCCTCCACTTT
abundance: many; v_gene: TRBV5-1; j_gene: TRBJ1-4; d_gene: NA; CDR3aa: CASSFRQGGNEKLFF; CDR3nt: TGCGCCAGCAGCTTCCGCCAGGGCGGGAATGAAAAACTGTTTTTT
abundance: many; v_gene: TRBV20-1; j_gene: TRBJ2-3; d_gene: NA; CDR3aa: CSARDRTDTQYF; CDR3nt: TGCAGTGCTAGAGATCGGACAGATACGCAGTATTTT
abundance: few; v_gene: TRBV5-1; j_gene: TRBJ1-5; d_gene: NA; CDR3aa: CASSFGGDQPQHF; CDR3nt: TGCGCCAGCAGCTTCGGCGGTGATCAGCCCCAGCATTTT
abundance: many; v_gene: TRBV7-2; j_gene: TRBJ1-1; d_gene: NA; CDR3aa: CASSSRSRQKNEAFF; CDR3nt: TGTGCCAGCAGCTCGCGTTCGAGACAGAAGAATGAAGCTTTCTTT
abundance: few; v_gene: TRBV7-9; j_gene: TRBJ2-7; d_gene: TRBD2; CDR3aa: CASTPGVLAGTYEQYF; CDR3nt: TGTGCCAGCACCCCAGGCGTCCTAGCGGGAACCTACGAGCAGTACTTC
abundance: many; v_gene: TRBV3-1; j_gene: TRBJ1-2; d_gene: NA; CDR3aa: CASSQGAGLNGYTF; CDR3nt: TGTGCCAGCAGCCAGGGGGCAGGGTTGAATGGCTACACCTTC
abundance: many; v_gene: TRBV2; j_gene: TRBJ2-3; d_gene: NA; CDR3aa: CASSEGTRWADTQYF; CDR3nt: TGTGCCAGCAGTGAGGGAACCCGATGGGCAGATACGCAGTATTTT
abundance: NA; v_gene: TRBV28; j_gene: TRBJ2-7; d_gene: NA; CDR3aa: CASTPALVTYEQYF; CDR3nt: TGTGCCAGCACCCCAGCCCTCGTAACCTACGAGCAGTACTTC
abundance: NA; v_gene: TRBV2; j_gene: TRBJ2-7; d_gene: NA; CDR3aa: CASRGAYEQYF; CDR3nt: TGTGCCAGCAGAGGCGCCTACGAGCAGTACTTC
abundance: few; v_gene: TRBV18; j_gene: TRBJ2-7; d_gene: NA; CDR3aa: CASSQDSSYEQYF; CDR3nt: TGTGCCAGCTCCCAGGACAGCTCCTACGAGCAGTACTTC
abundance: NA; v_gene: TRBV6-2/TRBV6-3; j_gene: TRBJ1-2; d_gene: TRBD1; CDR3aa: CASSYYRQGGYTF; CDR3nt: TGTGCCAGCAGTTACTATCGACAGGGCGGCTACACCTTC